This T cell receptor beta chain was sequenced during a study of T cells in Graves' hyperthyroidism and ophthalmopathy. The table lists this clonotype with many counts. Amplification targeted TCR beta CDR3 regions from RNA transcripts. The study used the HTBI primer set for a first-round RT-PCR of the TCR CDR3. TCRdb itself ran the multiplex PCR reads through MiXCR, one entry per CDR3 protein. The sample has approximately 640,000 distinct CDR3 sequences; around a sixth are singletons. Germline-derived CDR1 and CDR2 are MNHEY and SMNVEV (reference sequence). V shed 6 bases and J shed 2 bases, with 13 bases lying between them. CDR3 length: 14 residues.

The chain recombines TRBV27 with TRBJ1-1; D unresolved. This TCR came from a man over 45 with Graves' hyperthyroidism. The source material was blood. The CDR3 sequence: CASSPTGVNTEAFF. CDR3 nucleotides: TGTGCCAGCAGCCCGACCGGGGTAAACACTGAAGCTTTCTTT.